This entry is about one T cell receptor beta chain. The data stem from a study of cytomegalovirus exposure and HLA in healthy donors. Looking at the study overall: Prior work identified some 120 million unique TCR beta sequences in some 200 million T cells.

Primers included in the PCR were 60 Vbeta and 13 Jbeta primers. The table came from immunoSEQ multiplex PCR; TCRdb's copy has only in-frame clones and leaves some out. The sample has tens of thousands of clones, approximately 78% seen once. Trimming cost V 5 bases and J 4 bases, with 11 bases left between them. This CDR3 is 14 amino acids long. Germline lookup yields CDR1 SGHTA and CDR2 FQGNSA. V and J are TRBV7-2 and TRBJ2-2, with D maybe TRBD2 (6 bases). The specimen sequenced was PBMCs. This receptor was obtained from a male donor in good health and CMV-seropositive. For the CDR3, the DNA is TGTGCCAGCAGCGCTTCTAGCGCCACCGGGGAGCTGTTTTTT. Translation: CASSASSATGELFF.